This is a list of T cell receptor beta chains from one sample in a study of T cells in tuberculosis. TCRdb's copy holds only in-frame clones and misses some; the assay was immunoSEQ multiplex PCR. The data hold 20,000 to 25,000 clones, with around 85% observed a single time. Material: PBMCs, obtained at tuberculosis diagnosis. These receptors were obtained from an adult with tuberculosis. CDR3s include the opening cysteine and the closing phenylalanine or tryptophan. Each record gives: J gene, D gene, V gene, clone size, CDR3 protein, CDR3 DNA. The D gene is left open where the match is weak. Rows may omit the clone size; those that give it use once, few, many or a size class.

J gene: TRBJ2-1; D gene: TRBD1; V gene: TRBV7-6; clone size: -; CDR3 protein: CASSIRQGYNEQFF; CDR3 DNA: TGTGCCAGCAGCATAAGACAGGGCTACAATGAGCAGTTCTTC
J gene: TRBJ2-7; D gene: -; V gene: TRBV28; clone size: -; CDR3 protein: CASSLGESEQYF; CDR3 DNA: TGTGCCAGCAGTTTAGGGGAGAGCGAGCAGTACTTC
J gene: TRBJ1-2; D gene: -; V gene: TRBV6-1; clone size: few; CDR3 protein: CASSVELQGHGYTF; CDR3 DNA: TGTGCCAGCAGTGTGGAATTACAGGGCCATGGCTACACCTTC
J gene: TRBJ2-3; D gene: TRBD1; V gene: TRBV19; clone size: -; CDR3 protein: CASSPGQGLGDTQYF; CDR3 DNA: TGTGCCAGTAGCCCGGGACAGGGGCTTGGGGATACGCAGTATTTT
J gene: TRBJ2-3; D gene: TRBD2; V gene: TRBV5-1; clone size: -; CDR3 protein: CASSFVSGRGTDTQYF; CDR3 DNA: TGCGCCAGCAGCTTCGTGAGCGGGAGAGGCACAGATACGCAGTATTTT
J gene: TRBJ2-7; D gene: -; V gene: TRBV5-1; clone size: -; CDR3 protein: CASSPAGENSYEQYF; CDR3 DNA: TGCGCCAGCAGCCCGGCCGGGGAGAACTCCTACGAGCAGTACTTC
J gene: TRBJ2-6; D gene: -; V gene: TRBV7-6; clone size: -; CDR3 protein: CASSSPRRRDSGANVLTF; CDR3 DNA: TGTGCCAGCAGCTCGCCGCGACGGAGAGACTCTGGGGCCAACGTCCTGACTTTC
J gene: TRBJ2-1; D gene: -; V gene: TRBV7-9; clone size: -; CDR3 protein: CASLKGTLNEQFF; CDR3 DNA: TGTGCCAGCCTCAAGGGGACTCTAAATGAGCAGTTCTTC
J gene: TRBJ2-3; D gene: -; V gene: TRBV7-9; clone size: -; CDR3 protein: CASSPGGRTSTDTQYF; CDR3 DNA: TGTGCCAGCAGCCCAGGGGGGCGGACGAGCACAGATACGCAGTATTTT
J gene: TRBJ2-1; D gene: TRBD1; V gene: TRBV19; clone size: -; CDR3 protein: CASSNYRGEQFF; CDR3 DNA: TGTGCCAGTAGTAATTACAGGGGTGAGCAGTTCTTC
J gene: TRBJ1-4; D gene: TRBD1; V gene: TRBV7-9; clone size: -; CDR3 protein: CASSRDRVFATNEKLFF; CDR3 DNA: TGTGCCAGCAGCCGGGACAGGGTTTTCGCAACTAATGAAAAACTGTTTTTT
J gene: TRBJ2-7; D gene: -; V gene: TRBV14; clone size: -; CDR3 protein: CASSQDEGPYWYF; CDR3 DNA: TGTGCCAGCAGCCAAGACGAGGGCCCGTATTGGTACTTC
J gene: TRBJ1-2; D gene: -; V gene: TRBV19; clone size: -; CDR3 protein: CASSIWGGPYGYTF; CDR3 DNA: TGTGCCAGTAGTATTTGGGGGGGCCCCTATGGCTACACCTTC
J gene: TRBJ2-5; D gene: TRBD2; V gene: TRBV30; clone size: -; CDR3 protein: CAWTRREAWETQYF; CDR3 DNA: TGTGCCTGGACCCGGCGGGAGGCTTGGGAGACCCAGTACTTC
J gene: TRBJ2-1; D gene: TRBD2; V gene: TRBV19; clone size: -; CDR3 protein: CASKSGGLFYNEQFF; CDR3 DNA: TGTGCCAGTAAGAGCGGGGGCCTTTTCTACAATGAGCAGTTCTTC
J gene: TRBJ1-6; D gene: -; V gene: TRBV30; clone size: -; CDR3 protein: CAWSGDGDSPLHF; CDR3 DNA: TGTGCCTGGAGCGGGGATGGGGATTCACCCCTCCACTTT
J gene: TRBJ1-6; D gene: -; V gene: TRBV19; clone size: once; CDR3 protein: CASNGQYNSPLHF; CDR3 DNA: TGTGCCAGTAATGGACAGTATAATTCACCCCTCCACTTT
J gene: TRBJ2-2; D gene: TRBD2; V gene: TRBV9; clone size: -; CDR3 protein: CASSVATGLAGTGELFF; CDR3 DNA: TGTGCCAGCAGCGTAGCTACGGGACTAGCGGGAACCGGGGAGCTGTTTTTT
J gene: TRBJ1-5; D gene: -; V gene: TRBV6-6; clone size: once; CDR3 protein: CASRRETGNQPQHF; CDR3 DNA: TGTGCCAGTCGGAGGGAGACGGGCAATCAGCCCCAGCATTTT
J gene: TRBJ2-7; D gene: -; V gene: TRBV11-3; clone size: -; CDR3 protein: CASPSTGREQYF; CDR3 DNA: TGTGCCAGCCCCTCCACGGGGAGAGAGCAGTACTTC
J gene: TRBJ1-2; D gene: -; V gene: TRBV9; clone size: -; CDR3 protein: CASTERGKGYTF; CDR3 DNA: TGTGCCAGCACCGAACGCGGGAAAGGCTACACCTTC
J gene: TRBJ1-3; D gene: -; V gene: TRBV7-8; clone size: -; CDR3 protein: CASSPHRVEGNTIYF; CDR3 DNA: TGTGCCAGCAGTCCTCACAGGGTTGAAGGAAACACCATATATTTT
J gene: TRBJ2-1; D gene: TRBD2; V gene: TRBV5-6; clone size: -; CDR3 protein: CASSRVVAGLSEQFF; CDR3 DNA: TGTGCCAGCAGCCGGGTAGTAGCGGGCTTATCTGAGCAGTTCTTC
J gene: TRBJ2-7; D gene: -; V gene: TRBV6-6; clone size: -; CDR3 protein: CASITTGAYEQYF; CDR3 DNA: TGTGCCAGCATCACGACAGGAGCATACGAGCAGTACTTC
J gene: TRBJ1-4; D gene: -; V gene: TRBV4-3; clone size: -; CDR3 protein: CASSKSNEKLFF; CDR3 DNA: TGCGCCAGCAGCAAGAGTAATGAAAAACTGTTTTTT
J gene: TRBJ2-3; D gene: TRBD2; V gene: TRBV19; clone size: -; CDR3 protein: CASRAGPKTDTQYF; CDR3 DNA: TGTGCCAGCCGAGCGGGGCCCAAAACAGATACGCAGTATTTT
J gene: TRBJ1-1; D gene: -; V gene: TRBV30; clone size: -; CDR3 protein: CAWSSGGSAFF; CDR3 DNA: TGTGCCTGGAGTTCGGGGGGATCTGCTTTCTTT
J gene: TRBJ2-7; D gene: -; V gene: TRBV11-2; clone size: -; CDR3 protein: CASSLWLGEAGRLNEQYF; CDR3 DNA: TGTGCCAGCAGCTTATGGCTCGGGGAGGCAGGGCGATTGAACGAGCAGTACTTC
J gene: TRBJ2-1; D gene: -; V gene: TRBV5-5; clone size: -; CDR3 protein: CASSLDPTGFYNEQFF; CDR3 DNA: TGTGCCAGCAGCTTGGACCCTACAGGGTTCTACAATGAGCAGTTCTTC
J gene: TRBJ1-1; D gene: -; V gene: TRBV6-1; clone size: once; CDR3 protein: CASSAIDSTNTEAFF; CDR3 DNA: TGTGCCAGCAGTGCAATCGACAGTACGAACACTGAAGCTTTCTTT
J gene: TRBJ1-1; D gene: TRBD1; V gene: TRBV4-3; clone size: -; CDR3 protein: CASSQEVDRVNTEAFF; CDR3 DNA: TGCGCCAGCAGCCAAGAGGTTGACAGGGTGAACACTGAAGCTTTCTTT
J gene: TRBJ1-2; D gene: -; V gene: TRBV7-9; clone size: -; CDR3 protein: CASSLVTVEDGYTF; CDR3 DNA: TGTGCCAGCAGCTTAGTTACCGTCGAGGATGGCTACACCTTC
J gene: TRBJ2-7; D gene: TRBD1; V gene: TRBV10-3; clone size: -; CDR3 protein: CAISRTGQAPYEQYF; CDR3 DNA: TGTGCCATCAGCAGGACAGGACAGGCTCCTTACGAGCAGTACTTC
J gene: TRBJ2-3; D gene: -; V gene: TRBV4-3; clone size: -; CDR3 protein: CASSQEVEGGPKNTQYF; CDR3 DNA: TGCGCCAGCAGCCAAGAGGTGGAGGGGGGGCCTAAAAATACGCAGTATTTT
J gene: TRBJ2-1; D gene: -; V gene: TRBV7-9; clone size: -; CDR3 protein: CASSPWTPRQFEQFF; CDR3 DNA: TGTGCCAGCAGCCCGTGGACTCCTCGCCAATTCGAGCAGTTCTTC
J gene: TRBJ1-2; D gene: -; V gene: TRBV4-1; clone size: -; CDR3 protein: CASSLDSGVRNGYTF; CDR3 DNA: TGCGCCAGCAGCCTTGACTCGGGGGTTCGCAATGGCTACACCTTC
J gene: TRBJ2-5; D gene: TRBD1; V gene: TRBV5-4; clone size: -; CDR3 protein: CASSPGTAQETQYF; CDR3 DNA: TGTGCCAGCAGCCCCGGGACAGCTCAAGAGACCCAGTACTTC
J gene: TRBJ1-1; D gene: TRBD1; V gene: TRBV30; clone size: -; CDR3 protein: CAWEGQTNTEAFF; CDR3 DNA: TGTGCCTGGGAGGGACAGACGAACACTGAAGCTTTCTTT
J gene: TRBJ2-1; D gene: TRBD2; V gene: TRBV10-1; clone size: -; CDR3 protein: CASSGFLAGAYNEQFF; CDR3 DNA: TGCGCCAGCAGTGGATTCTTAGCGGGAGCTTACAATGAGCAGTTCTTC
J gene: TRBJ1-3; D gene: -; V gene: TRBV7-9; clone size: medium-sized; CDR3 protein: CASSLDFGSGNTIYF; CDR3 DNA: TGTGCCAGCAGCTTAGACTTTGGCTCTGGAAACACCATATATTTT
J gene: TRBJ2-7; D gene: TRBD1; V gene: TRBV7-9; clone size: medium-sized; CDR3 protein: CASSFAGQGDYEQYF; CDR3 DNA: TGTGCCAGCAGCTTCGCGGGACAGGGGGACTACGAGCAGTACTTC
J gene: TRBJ2-5; D gene: TRBD1; V gene: TRBV30; clone size: -; CDR3 protein: CTLSTGGIETQYF; CDR3 DNA: TGTACTTTATCGACAGGGGGCATCGAGACCCAGTACTTC
J gene: TRBJ2-1; D gene: TRBD1; V gene: TRBV6-1; clone size: -; CDR3 protein: CASRTGTDYNEQFF; CDR3 DNA: TGTGCCAGCAGAACCGGGACAGATTACAATGAGCAGTTCTTC
J gene: TRBJ1-4; D gene: -; V gene: TRBV14; clone size: -; CDR3 protein: CASSQDVGEANEKLFF; CDR3 DNA: TGTGCCAGCAGCCAAGATGTCGGGGAAGCTAATGAAAAACTGTTTTTT
J gene: TRBJ1-3; D gene: TRBD1; V gene: TRBV28; clone size: -; CDR3 protein: CASSPVRQGAGNTIYF; CDR3 DNA: TGTGCCAGCAGTCCCGTCCGACAGGGCGCTGGAAACACCATATATTTT
J gene: TRBJ2-2; D gene: -; V gene: TRBV4-3; clone size: -; CDR3 protein: CASSRARNTGELFF; CDR3 DNA: TGCGCCAGCAGCCGAGCTAGGAACACCGGGGAGCTGTTTTTT
J gene: TRBJ1-2; D gene: -; V gene: TRBV11-2; clone size: -; CDR3 protein: CASIETGGAYGYTF; CDR3 DNA: TGTGCCAGCATCGAGACGGGGGGGGCCTATGGCTACACCTTC
J gene: TRBJ1-5; D gene: TRBD1; V gene: TRBV7-2; clone size: -; CDR3 protein: CASSFRGQRNQPQHF; CDR3 DNA: TGTGCCAGCAGCTTCCGGGGACAGCGAAATCAGCCCCAGCATTTT
J gene: TRBJ2-1; D gene: TRBD2; V gene: TRBV27; clone size: -; CDR3 protein: CASSRTSGRANEQFF; CDR3 DNA: TGTGCCAGCAGTCGTACTAGCGGGAGGGCGAATGAGCAGTTCTTC
J gene: TRBJ2-1; D gene: TRBD1; V gene: TRBV11-3; clone size: -; CDR3 protein: CASSPPDRAVHNEQFF; CDR3 DNA: TGTGCCAGCAGCCCACCGGACAGGGCTGTCCACAATGAGCAGTTCTTC
J gene: TRBJ1-5; D gene: -; V gene: TRBV19; clone size: -; CDR3 protein: CASSTGGGNQPQHF; CDR3 DNA: TGTGCCAGTAGTACGGGGGGGGGCAATCAGCCCCAGCATTTT
J gene: TRBJ2-3; D gene: TRBD1; V gene: TRBV27; clone size: -; CDR3 protein: CVSSYRTGKGTDTQYF; CDR3 DNA: TGTGTCAGCAGTTATCGGACAGGGAAAGGCACAGATACGCAGTATTTT
J gene: TRBJ2-3; D gene: -; V gene: TRBV6-1; clone size: -; CDR3 protein: CASSELTSTDTQYF; CDR3 DNA: TGTGCCAGCAGTGAATTGACTAGCACAGATACGCAGTATTTT
J gene: TRBJ2-3; D gene: -; V gene: TRBV27; clone size: -; CDR3 protein: CASSYRTEGYSADTQYF; CDR3 DNA: TGTGCCAGCAGTTATCGAACAGAGGGATATTCAGCAGATACGCAGTATTTT
J gene: TRBJ1-1; D gene: -; V gene: TRBV28; clone size: once; CDR3 protein: CASTSGAGAFF; CDR3 DNA: TGTGCCAGCACCTCCGGCGCAGGGGCTTTCTTT
J gene: TRBJ1-1; D gene: -; V gene: TRBV9; clone size: -; CDR3 protein: CASSVDGITEAFF; CDR3 DNA: TGTGCCAGCAGCGTAGACGGGATCACTGAAGCTTTCTTT
J gene: TRBJ1-2; D gene: -; V gene: TRBV25-1; clone size: -; CDR3 protein: CASSAAGEFYGYTF; CDR3 DNA: TGTGCCAGCAGTGCAGCAGGGGAATTTTATGGCTACACCTTC